This T cell receptor (beta chain) was sequenced for a study of cytomegalovirus exposure and HLA in healthy donors. Study-wide findings and caveats: Associated with cytomegalovirus, according to the listing, were 164 TCR beta chains.

The CDR3 covers 14 residues. The germline gives CDR1 LNHNV, CDR2 YYDKDF (reference sequence). J gave up 4 bases and V 8 bases, and 9 bases lay outside the gene matches. PCR primers comprised 60 Vbeta and 13 Jbeta primers. Profiling relied on immunoSEQ multiplex PCR, and the TCRdb table lists in-frame clones only, not all of them. Altogether fewer than 150,000 clones are present, approximately 80% being singletons, with the ten largest covering around 9.5%. As for this clone: The antigen remains undetermined.

The rearrangement uses TRBV15 and TRBJ2-3; 7 nucleotides align to TRBD2. Sequencing was done on a sample of PBMCs. The clonotype was recovered from a female donor in good health and CMV-seropositive. The CDR3 loop reads CATARLAFSDTQYF. CDR3 nucleotides: TGTGCCACCGCCCGACTAGCTTTTTCAGATACGCAGTATTTT.